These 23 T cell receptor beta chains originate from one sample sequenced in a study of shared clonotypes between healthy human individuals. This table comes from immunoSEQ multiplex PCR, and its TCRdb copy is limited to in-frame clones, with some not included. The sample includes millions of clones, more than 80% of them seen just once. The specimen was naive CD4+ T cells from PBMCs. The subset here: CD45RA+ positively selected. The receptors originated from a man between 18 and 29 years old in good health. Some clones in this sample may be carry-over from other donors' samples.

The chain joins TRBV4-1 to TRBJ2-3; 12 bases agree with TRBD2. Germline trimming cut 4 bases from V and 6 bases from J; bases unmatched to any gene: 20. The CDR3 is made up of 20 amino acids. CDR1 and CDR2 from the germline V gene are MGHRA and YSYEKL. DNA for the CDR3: TGCGCCAGCAGCCTCAGACTAGCGGGAGCCCGCCAGGGGATGATGGATACGCAGTATTTT. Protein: CASSLRLAGARQGMMDTQYF.

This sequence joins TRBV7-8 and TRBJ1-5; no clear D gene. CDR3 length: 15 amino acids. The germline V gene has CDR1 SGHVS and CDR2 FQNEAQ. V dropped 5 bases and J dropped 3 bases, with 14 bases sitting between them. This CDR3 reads CASSPRTGDNQPQHF. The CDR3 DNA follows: TGTGCCAGCAGCCCGAGGACTGGGGACAATCAGCCCCAGCATTTT.

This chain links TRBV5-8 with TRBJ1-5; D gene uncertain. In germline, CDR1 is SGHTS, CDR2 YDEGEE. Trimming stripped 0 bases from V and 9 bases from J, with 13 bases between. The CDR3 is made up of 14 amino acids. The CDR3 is CASSLEAVIGPQHF. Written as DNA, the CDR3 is TGTGCCAGCAGCTTGGAGGCCGTGATAGGGCCCCAGCATTTT.

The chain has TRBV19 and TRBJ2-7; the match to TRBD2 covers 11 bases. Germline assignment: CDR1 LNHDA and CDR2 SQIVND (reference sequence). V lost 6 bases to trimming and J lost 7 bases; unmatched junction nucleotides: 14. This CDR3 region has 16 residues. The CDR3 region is CASSVGLAGGAGEQYF. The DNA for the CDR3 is TGTGCCAGTAGCGTGGGTCTAGCGGGAGGCGCGGGTGAGCAGTACTTC.

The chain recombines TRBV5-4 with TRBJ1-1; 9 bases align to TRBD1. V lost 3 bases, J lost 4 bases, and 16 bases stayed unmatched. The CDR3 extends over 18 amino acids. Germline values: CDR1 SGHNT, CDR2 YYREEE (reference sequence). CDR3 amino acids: CASSSGTTGGLSSTEAFF. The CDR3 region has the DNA TGTGCCAGCAGCTCGGGAACCACAGGGGGCCTTTCTAGCACTGAAGCTTTCTTT.

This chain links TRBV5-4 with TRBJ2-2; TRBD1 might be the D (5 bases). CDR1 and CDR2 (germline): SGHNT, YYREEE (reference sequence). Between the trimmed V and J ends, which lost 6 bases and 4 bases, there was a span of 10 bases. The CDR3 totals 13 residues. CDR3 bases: TGTGCCAGCATCGTCAGGGCCACCGGGGAGCTGTTTTTT. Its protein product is CASIVRATGELFF.

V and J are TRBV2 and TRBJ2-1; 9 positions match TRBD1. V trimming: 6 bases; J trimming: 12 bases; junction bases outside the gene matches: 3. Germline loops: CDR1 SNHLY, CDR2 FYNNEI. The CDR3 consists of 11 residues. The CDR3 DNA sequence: TGTGCCAGCAGGGACAGGGGTACGCAGTTCTTC. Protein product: CASRDRGTQFF.

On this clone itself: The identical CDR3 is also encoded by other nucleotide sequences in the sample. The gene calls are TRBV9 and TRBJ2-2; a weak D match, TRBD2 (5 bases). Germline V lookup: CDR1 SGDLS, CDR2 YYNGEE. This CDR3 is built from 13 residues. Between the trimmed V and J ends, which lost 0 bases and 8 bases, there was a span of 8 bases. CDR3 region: CASSVGGPGELFF. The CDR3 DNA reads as TGTGCCAGCAGCGTAGGAGGGCCAGGGGAGCTGTTTTTT.

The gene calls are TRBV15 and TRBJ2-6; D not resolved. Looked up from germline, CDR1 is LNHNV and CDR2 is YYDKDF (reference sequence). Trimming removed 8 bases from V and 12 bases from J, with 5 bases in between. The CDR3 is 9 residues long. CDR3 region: CATGVVLTF. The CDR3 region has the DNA TGTGCCACCGGGGTCGTCCTGACTTTC.

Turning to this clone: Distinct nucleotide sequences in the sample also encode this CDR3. As DNA, the CDR3 is TGTGCCAGTAGCTCCTCCCAAGAGACCCAGTACTTC. It translates to CASSSSQETQYF. The chain carries TRBV19 and TRBJ2-5; D not resolved. V dropped 6 bases and J dropped 1 base, with 6 bases sitting between them. Germline values: CDR1 LNHDA, CDR2 SQIVND (reference sequence). CDR3 length: 12 residues.

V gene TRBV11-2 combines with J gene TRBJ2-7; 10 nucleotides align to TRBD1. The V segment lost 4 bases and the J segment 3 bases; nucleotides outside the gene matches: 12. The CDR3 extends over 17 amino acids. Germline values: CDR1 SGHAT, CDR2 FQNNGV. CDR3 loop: CASSSLTGGAYNYEQYF. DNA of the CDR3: TGTGCCAGCAGCTCCCTGACAGGGGGCGCATATAACTACGAGCAGTACTTC.

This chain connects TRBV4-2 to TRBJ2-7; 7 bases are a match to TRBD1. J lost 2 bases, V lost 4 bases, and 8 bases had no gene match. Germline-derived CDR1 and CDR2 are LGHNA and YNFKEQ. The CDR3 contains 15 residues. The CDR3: CASSRTGQSTYEQYF. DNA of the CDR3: TGTGCCAGCAGCCGGACGGGACAGTCTACCTACGAGCAGTACTTC.

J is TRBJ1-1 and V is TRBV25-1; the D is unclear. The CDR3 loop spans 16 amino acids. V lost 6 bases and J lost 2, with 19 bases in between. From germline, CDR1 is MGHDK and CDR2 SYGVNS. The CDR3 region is CASRPSRRGINTEAFF. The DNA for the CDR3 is TGTGCCAGCAGACCATCGAGGAGAGGGATCAACACTGAAGCTTTCTTT.

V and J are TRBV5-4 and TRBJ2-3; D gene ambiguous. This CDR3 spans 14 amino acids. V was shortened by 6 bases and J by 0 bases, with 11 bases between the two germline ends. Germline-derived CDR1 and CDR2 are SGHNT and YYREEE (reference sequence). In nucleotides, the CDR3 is TGTGCCAGCAACTTCCGCGCTAGCACAGATACGCAGTATTTT. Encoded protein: CASNFRASTDTQYF.

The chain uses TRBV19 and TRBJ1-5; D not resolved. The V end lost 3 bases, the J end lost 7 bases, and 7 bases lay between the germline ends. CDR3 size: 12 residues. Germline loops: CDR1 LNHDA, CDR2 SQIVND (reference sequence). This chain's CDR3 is CASSIPRQPQHF. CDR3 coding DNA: TGTGCCAGTAGTATCCCCCGCCAGCCCCAGCATTTT.

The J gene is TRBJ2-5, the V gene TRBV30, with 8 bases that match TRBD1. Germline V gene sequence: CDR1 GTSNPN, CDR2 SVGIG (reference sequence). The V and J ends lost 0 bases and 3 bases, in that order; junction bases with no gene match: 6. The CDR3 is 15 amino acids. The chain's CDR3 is CAWSVGQAIEETQYF. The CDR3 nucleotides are TGTGCCTGGAGTGTGGGACAGGCGATTGAAGAGACCCAGTACTTC.

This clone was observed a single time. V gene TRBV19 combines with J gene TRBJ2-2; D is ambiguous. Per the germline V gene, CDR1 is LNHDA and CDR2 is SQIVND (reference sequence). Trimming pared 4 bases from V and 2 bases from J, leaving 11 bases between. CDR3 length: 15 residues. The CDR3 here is CASSRVRPNTGELFF. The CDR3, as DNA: TGTGCCAGTAGTAGGGTTCGGCCAAACACCGGGGAGCTGTTTTTT.

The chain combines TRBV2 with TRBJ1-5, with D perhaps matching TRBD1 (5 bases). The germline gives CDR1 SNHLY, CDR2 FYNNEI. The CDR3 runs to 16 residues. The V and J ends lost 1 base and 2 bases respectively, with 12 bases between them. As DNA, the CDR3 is TGTGCCAGCAGTGAAGGTTTAGGGGCGGGCAATCAGCCCCAGCATTTT. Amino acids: CASSEGLGAGNQPQHF.

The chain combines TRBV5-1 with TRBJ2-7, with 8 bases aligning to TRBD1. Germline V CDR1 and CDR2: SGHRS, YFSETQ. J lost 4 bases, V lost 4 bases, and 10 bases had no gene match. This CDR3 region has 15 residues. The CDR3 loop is CASSRRTGTEYEQYF. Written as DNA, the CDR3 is TGCGCCAGCAGCAGGCGGACAGGGACAGAATACGAGCAGTACTTC.

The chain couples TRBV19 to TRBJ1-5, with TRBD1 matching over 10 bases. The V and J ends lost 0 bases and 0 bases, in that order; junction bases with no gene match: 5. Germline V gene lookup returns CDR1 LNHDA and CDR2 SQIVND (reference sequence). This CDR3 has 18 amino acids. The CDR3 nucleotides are TGTGCCAGTAGTATAGAACGGACAGGGGGGAATAGCAATCAGCCCCAGCATTTT. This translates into CASSIERTGGNSNQPQHF. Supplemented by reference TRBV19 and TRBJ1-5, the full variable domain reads DGGITQSPKYLFRKEGQNVTLSCEQNLNHDAMYWYRQDPGQGLRLIYYSQIVNDFQKGDIAEGYSVSREKKESFPLTVTSAQKNPTAFYLCASSIERTGGNSNQPQHFGDGTRLSIL.

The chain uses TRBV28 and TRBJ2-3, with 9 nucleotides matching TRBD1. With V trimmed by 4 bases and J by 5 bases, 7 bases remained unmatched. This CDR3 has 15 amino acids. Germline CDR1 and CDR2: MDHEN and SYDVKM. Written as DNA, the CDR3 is TGTGCCAGCAGTTCCGTGGACAGGGGTAAAGATACGCAGTATTTT. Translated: CASSSVDRGKDTQYF.

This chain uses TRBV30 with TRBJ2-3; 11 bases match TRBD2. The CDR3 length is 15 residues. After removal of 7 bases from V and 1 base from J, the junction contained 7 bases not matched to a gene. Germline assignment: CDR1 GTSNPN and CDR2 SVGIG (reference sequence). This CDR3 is CALPGTSGGTDTQYF. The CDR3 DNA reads TGTGCCTTACCCGGGACTAGCGGTGGCACAGATACGCAGTATTTT.

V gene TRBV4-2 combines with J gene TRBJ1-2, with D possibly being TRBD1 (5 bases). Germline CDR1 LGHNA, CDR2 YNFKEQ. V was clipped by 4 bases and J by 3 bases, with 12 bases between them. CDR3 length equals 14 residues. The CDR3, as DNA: TGTGCCAGCAGCCCGACCGGGACGGACTATGGCTACACCTTC. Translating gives CASSPTGTDYGYTF.